Sequencing of this T cell receptor beta chain was carried out in a study of blood T cell repertoires in COVID-19 (dated by TCRdb to the early 2020s). Regarding the study in general: Collaborator samples came from the United States, Italy and Spain and covered acute and convalescent phases of COVID-19. The prospective study material was composed of cDNA or gDNA derived from T cells, B-cell-depleted T cells, or PBMCs. The dataset comprised deeply sampled blood TCRbeta repertoires from subjects exposed to, actively infected with, or recovered from COVID-19. The repertoires were made available in a free public database intended to serve as a resource for research on the immune response to SARS-CoV-2. Samples came from the ongoing ImmuneRACE study (first 160 participants) plus 1,254 subjects from 6 global collaborators. Nearly every sample came with metadata listing a de-identified subject ID, COVID-19 status, age in years and sex. HLA class I and class II types, where available, came from metadata supplied by the sample provider rather than from assay-based typing.

Note on this clone: The antigen this receptor binds is unknown. The record has no base qualities; no much larger clone is one base away.

TCRbeta CDR3 regions were amplified from genomic DNA by means of the immunoSEQ Assay, a bias-controlled multiplex PCR. In the original analysis: Nucleated cell counts per sample were estimated from amplification of reference gene primers within the assay. To quantify the absolute abundance of each unique TCRbeta CDR3 rearrangement, sequence reads were collapsed and filtered. Productive Simpson clonality was computed per sample as the square root of Simpson's diversity index over productive rearrangements. The source is immuneACCESS, and TCRdb retained only in-frame sequences with V and J called. Part of the clones is not carried over; for the studies checked, unresolved V genes explain less than half of this, and the remainder is unexplained. V, J and clone size were drawn from that table, and D and trimming were deduced from the DNA. This sample is represented by about 68,000 clones; approximately 88% of them were singletons. 2% to 2.5% of the sample lies in the top ten.

General findings and caveats noted by the study authors: Clinical and demographic metadata were provided uncurated, with the amount varying by source and participant.

The collaborating institutions used their own protocols to collect whole blood in K2EDTA tubes. For TCRbeta analysis, collaborators shipped samples in one of three forms: frozen whole blood, isolated PBMCs, or DNA extracted from either of those sample types. V drops 8 bases and J drops 3 bases, leaving 16 bases in between. The CDR3 starts with the cysteine, ends with the phenylalanine, and has 14 residues. Solely the CDR3 DNA is kept, with 42 bases framed from the first base. Reading the germline V gene gives CDR1 MDHEN and CDR2 SYDVKM. The sample was peripheral blood. This clonotype was obtained from a human donor in a cohort sampled during active COVID-19. The chain is encoded by TRBV28 joined to TRBJ2-5; the D segment could be TRBD1, given 6 matching bases. The CDR3 reads as follows: CASQDPGDKETQYF. The sequence in DNA is TGTGCCAGCCAAGATCCAGGGGACAAAGAGACCCAGTACTTC.